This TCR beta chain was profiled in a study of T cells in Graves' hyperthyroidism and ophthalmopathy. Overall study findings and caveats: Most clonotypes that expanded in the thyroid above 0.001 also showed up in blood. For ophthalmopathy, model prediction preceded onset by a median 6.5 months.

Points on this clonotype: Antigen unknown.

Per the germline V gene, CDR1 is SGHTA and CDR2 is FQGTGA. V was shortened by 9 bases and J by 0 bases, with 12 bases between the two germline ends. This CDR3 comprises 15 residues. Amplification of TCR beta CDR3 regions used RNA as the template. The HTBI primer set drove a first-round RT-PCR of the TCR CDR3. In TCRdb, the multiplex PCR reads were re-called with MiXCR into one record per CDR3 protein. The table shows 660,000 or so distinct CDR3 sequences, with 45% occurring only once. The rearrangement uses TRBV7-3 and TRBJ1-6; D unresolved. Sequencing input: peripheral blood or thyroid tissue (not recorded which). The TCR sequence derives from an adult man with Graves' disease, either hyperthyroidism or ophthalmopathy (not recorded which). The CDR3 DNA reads TGTGCCAGTATCCCGGGGAGCTCCTATAATTCACCCCTCCACTTT. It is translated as CASIPGSSYNSPLHF.